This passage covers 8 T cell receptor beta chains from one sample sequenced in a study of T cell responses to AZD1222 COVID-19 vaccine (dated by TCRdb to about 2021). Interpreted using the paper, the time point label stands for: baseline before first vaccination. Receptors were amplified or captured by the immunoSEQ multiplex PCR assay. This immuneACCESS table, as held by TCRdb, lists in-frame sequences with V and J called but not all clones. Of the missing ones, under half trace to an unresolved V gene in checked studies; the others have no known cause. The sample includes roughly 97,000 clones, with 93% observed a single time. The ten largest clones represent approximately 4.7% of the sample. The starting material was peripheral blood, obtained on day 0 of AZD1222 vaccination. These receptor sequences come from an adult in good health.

The CDR3 bases are TGTGCCAGTAACGTCAGGGAGTATCAGCCCCAGCATTTT. It yields the protein CASNVREYQPQHF. J is TRBJ1-5 and V is TRBV19; D may be TRBD1 (5 bases). Trimming removed 7 bases from V and 5 bases from J, with 12 bases in between. The germline V gene encodes CDR1 LNHDA and CDR2 SQIVND (reference sequence). This CDR3 has 13 amino acids.

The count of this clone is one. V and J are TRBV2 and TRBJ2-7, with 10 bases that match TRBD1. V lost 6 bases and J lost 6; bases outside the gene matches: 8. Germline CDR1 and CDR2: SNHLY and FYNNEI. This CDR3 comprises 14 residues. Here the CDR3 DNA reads TGTGCCAGCAGCCCGGGACAGGGGTTTGGCGAGCAGTACTTC. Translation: CASSPGQGFGEQYF.

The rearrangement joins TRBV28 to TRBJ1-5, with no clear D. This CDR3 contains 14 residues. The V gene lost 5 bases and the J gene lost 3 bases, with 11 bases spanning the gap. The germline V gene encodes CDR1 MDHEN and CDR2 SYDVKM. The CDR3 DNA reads TGTGCCAGCAGTAGGACCGACGTCAATCAGCCCCAGCATTTT. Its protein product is CASSRTDVNQPQHF.

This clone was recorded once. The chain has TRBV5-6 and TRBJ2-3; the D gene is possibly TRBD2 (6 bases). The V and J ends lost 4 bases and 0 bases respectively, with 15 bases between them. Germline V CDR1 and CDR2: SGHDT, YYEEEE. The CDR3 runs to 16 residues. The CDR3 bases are TGTGCCAGCAGCCCACTCGGTAGCGGCAGCACAGATACGCAGTATTTT. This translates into CASSPLGSGSTDTQYF.

The CDR3 sequence is CSAPSYNEQFF. CDR3 sequence (DNA): TGCAGCGCGCCTTCCTACAATGAGCAGTTCTTC. The chain carries TRBV29-1 and TRBJ2-1, with no clear D. CDR1 and CDR2 from the germline V gene are SQVTM and ANQGSEA. V was shortened by 7 bases and J by 1 base, with 5 bases between the two germline ends. This CDR3 comprises 11 residues.

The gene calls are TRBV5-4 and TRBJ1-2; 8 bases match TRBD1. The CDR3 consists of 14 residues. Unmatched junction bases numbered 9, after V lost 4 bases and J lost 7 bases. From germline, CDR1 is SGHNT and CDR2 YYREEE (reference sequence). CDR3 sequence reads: CASSRTGSDGGYTF. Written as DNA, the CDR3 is TGTGCCAGCAGCCGGACAGGGTCGGACGGTGGCTACACCTTC.

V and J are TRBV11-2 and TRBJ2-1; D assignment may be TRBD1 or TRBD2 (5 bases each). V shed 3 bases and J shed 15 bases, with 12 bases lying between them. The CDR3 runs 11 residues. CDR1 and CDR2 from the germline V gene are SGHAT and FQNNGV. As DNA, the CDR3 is TGTGCCAGCAGCTTCGTGGGACGGACGTTCTTC. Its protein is CASSFVGRTFF.

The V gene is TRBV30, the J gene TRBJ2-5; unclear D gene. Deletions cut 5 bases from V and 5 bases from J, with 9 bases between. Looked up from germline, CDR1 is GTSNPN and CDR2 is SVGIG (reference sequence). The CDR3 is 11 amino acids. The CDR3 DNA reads TGTGCCTGGGGGATCAGGGAGACCCAGTACTTC. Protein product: CAWGIRETQYF. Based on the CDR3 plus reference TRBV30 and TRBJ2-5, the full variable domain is SQTIHQWPATLVQPVGSPLSLECTVEGTSNPNLYWYRQAAGRGLQLLFYSVGIGQISSEVPQNLSASRPQDRQFILSSKKLLLSDSGFYLCAWGIRETQYFGPGTRLLVL.